Presented here are 27 T cell receptor beta chains from one specimen sequenced in a study of blood T cell repertoires in COVID-19. Produced via immunoSEQ multiplex PCR; TCRdb's table is partial and in-frame only. This sample carries around 63,000 clones, roughly 84% of them seen once, and the ten largest clones take roughly 16%. Input material: peripheral blood. The receptors come from a man aged 55 to 70 with COVID-19, enrolled during active disease.

The chain employs TRBV29-1 and TRBJ2-1; a possible D gene is TRBD1 (5 bases). Trimming left V 8 bases short and J 0 bases short, with 8 bases between. CDR1 and CDR2 (germline): SQVTM, ANQGSEA. The CDR3 covers 12 residues. The CDR3 DNA follows: TGCAGCAAGACAGTCTCCTACAATGAGCAGTTCTTC. This codes for CSKTVSYNEQFF.

This clone has a single count. This sequence joins TRBV5-1 and TRBJ2-5; D uncertain. Trimming pared 0 bases from V and 3 bases from J, leaving 6 bases between. Looked up from germline, CDR1 is SGHRS and CDR2 is YFSETQ. The CDR3 totals 13 residues. The CDR3 coding sequence is TGCGCCAGCAGCTTGGAGCTAGAAGAGACCCAGTACTTC. It encodes CASSLELEETQYF.

This sequence joins TRBV5-4 and TRBJ2-5, with D perhaps matching TRBD2 (6 bases). This CDR3 comprises 14 residues. The V gene's germline CDR1 is SGHNT and CDR2 YYREEE (reference sequence). V was clipped by 3 bases and J by 5 bases, with 14 bases between them. This CDR3 reads CASSSPTRGETQYF. CDR3 nucleotides: TGTGCCAGCAGCTCGCCCACCCGGGGGGAGACCCAGTACTTC. The whole variable domain, filled in from reference TRBV5-4 and TRBJ2-5, reads ETGVTQSPTHLIKTRGQQVTLRCSSQSGHNTVSWYQQALGQGPQFIFQYYREEENGRGNFPPRFSGLQFPNYSSELNVNALELDDSALYLCASSSPTRGETQYFGPGTRLLVL.

This clone was seen once. This sequence joins TRBV21-1 and TRBJ1-2. TRBV21-1 is given as a pseudogene. The length of the CDR3 is 11 residues. The CDR3 protein is CASGANYGYTF. CDR3 nucleotides: TGTGCCTCGGGAGCAAACTATGGCTACACCTTC.

The V and J genes are TRBV24-1 and TRBJ2-1; no firm D call. The CDR3 is 13 residues long. V was shortened by 1 base and J by 6 bases, with 6 bases between the two germline ends. The germline V gene encodes CDR1 KGHDR and CDR2 SFDVKD. The CDR3 DNA reads TGTGCCACCAGTGATTTCGTCCTCAATGAGCAGTTCTTC. As protein: CATSDFVLNEQFF.

There are a few counts of this clone. This chain uses TRBV7-3 with TRBJ2-7; tentatively, D is TRBD2 (6 bases). CDR3 length equals 12 residues. V was trimmed by 5 bases and J by 3 bases, leaving 8 bases between them. Germline-derived CDR1 and CDR2 are SGHTA and FQGTGA. The CDR3 region has the DNA TGTGCCAGCAGCCGCGGGGACTACGAGCAGTACTTC. This translates into CASSRGDYEQYF.

The rearrangement joins TRBV18 to TRBJ1-3; D is possibly TRBD1 (6 bases). In germline, CDR1 is KGHSH, CDR2 LQKENI. V lost 5 bases and J 0 bases, leaving 8 bases between the germline ends. This CDR3 is 14 amino acids long. The CDR3 sequence: CASSTGRSGNTIYF. The CDR3 DNA reads TGTGCCAGCTCAACAGGGCGCTCTGGAAACACCATATATTTT.

This clone showed up just a few times. This rearrangement joins TRBV2 to TRBJ2-2, with D maybe TRBD2 (6 bases). The germline gives CDR1 SNHLY, CDR2 FYNNEI. The CDR3 runs 16 residues. V was pared by 2 bases and J by 7 bases, with 17 bases between. CDR3 nucleotides: TGTGCCAGCAGTGAATCCCGGGACTTAGCTGGCGGGGAGCTGTTTTTT. It codes for CASSESRDLAGGELFF.

The chain is built from TRBV7-2 and TRBJ2-3; maybe TRBD1 (6 bases). The germline CDR1 and CDR2 sequences are SGHTA and FQGNSA. Trimming took off 1 base at V and 2 bases at J, with 13 bases between the two ends. The CDR3 extends over 16 amino acids. CDR3 bases: TGTGCCAGCAGCTTAGATTTGGGGGCCACCACAGATACGCAGTATTTT. Translating it yields CASSLDLGATTDTQYF.

The chain uses TRBV2 and TRBJ2-5; maybe TRBD2 (5 bases). The CDR3 runs to 17 residues. The V end was cut by 1 base, the J end by 0 bases, with 15 bases between. Germline assignment: CDR1 SNHLY and CDR2 FYNNEI. The CDR3 DNA follows: TGTGCCAGCAGTGAAGGGCCCGTACGGGAAGACCAAGAGACCCAGTACTTC. Its protein is CASSEGPVREDQETQYF.

This sequence joins TRBV5-1 and TRBJ1-5, with no clear D. The CDR3 loop spans 15 amino acids. Per germline, CDR1 SGHRS and CDR2 YFSETQ. V dropped 2 bases and J dropped 0 bases, with 9 bases sitting between them. The DNA for the CDR3 is TGCGCCAGCAGCTTAGGTGGGAGTAGCAATCAGCCCCAGCATTTT. Its protein is CASSLGGSSNQPQHF.

The chain is built from TRBV6-4 and TRBJ2-1; D uncertain. Germline V CDR1 and CDR2: MRHNA, SNTAGT. V gave up 4 bases and J gave up 12 bases, with 10 bases separating them. The CDR3 runs 11 residues. DNA of the CDR3: TGTGCCAGCAGTGTTGCCCAGGCGCAGTTCTTC. Protein sequence: CASSVAQAQFF.

The genes are TRBV29-1 and TRBJ1-1, with 11 bases identical to TRBD1. Trimming removed 3 bases from V and 8 bases from J; junction bases left unmatched: 8. Per germline, CDR1 SQVTM and CDR2 ANQGSEA. The length of the CDR3 is 14 residues. CDR3 DNA sequence: TGCAGCGTTGATTCCGGGACAGGGGGTTGGGAAGCTTTCTTT. The encoded protein is CSVDSGTGGWEAFF.

V is TRBV9 and J is TRBJ2-2; 14 bases agree with TRBD2. CDR3 size: 20 residues. Losses at the gene ends were 4 bases for V and 6 bases for J; bases not matched to a gene: 17. The germline V gene encodes CDR1 SGDLS and CDR2 YYNGEE. The chain's CDR3 is CASSSQRPGLAGEWAGELFF. The CDR3 nucleotides read TGTGCCAGCAGCTCGCAACGTCCGGGACTAGCGGGAGAATGGGCCGGGGAGCTGTTTTTT.

This sequence joins TRBV7-9 and TRBJ2-1; D possibly corresponds to TRBD2 (8 bases). Germline lookup yields CDR1 SEHNR and CDR2 FQNEAQ (reference sequence). The V gene lost 8 bases and the J gene lost 4 bases, with 24 bases spanning the gap. The CDR3 is made up of 17 amino acids. Written as DNA, the CDR3 is TGTGCCAGCGTCCCGGGAGGGGGCAGGGCCCTTTACAATGAGCAGTTCTTC. Residues: CASVPGGGRALYNEQFF. Filled out from reference TRBV7-9 and TRBJ2-1, the complete variable domain reads DTGVSQNPRHKITKRGQNVTFRCDPISEHNRLYWYRQTLGQGPEFLTYFQNEAQLEKSRLLSDRFSAERPKGSFSTLEIQRTEQGDSAMYLCASVPGGGRALYNEQFFGPGTRLTVL.

This chain joins TRBV7-3 and TRBJ2-7; D is possibly TRBD1 (6 bases). The germline gives CDR1 SGHTA, CDR2 FQGTGA. Trimming pared 3 bases from V and 4 bases from J, leaving 13 bases between. The length of the CDR3 is 14 residues. The CDR3 here is CASSFDGGGYEQYF. For the CDR3, the DNA is TGTGCCAGCAGCTTCGATGGGGGCGGGTACGAGCAGTACTTC.

V gene TRBV7-3 combines with J gene TRBJ2-3; 9 bases agree with TRBD1. The CDR3 has 15 amino acids. CDR1 and CDR2 (germline): SGHTA, FQGTGA. V lost 2 bases to trimming and J lost 3 bases; unmatched junction nucleotides: 3. CDR3 protein: CASSLGQGRTDTQYF. The CDR3, as DNA: TGTGCCAGCAGCTTAGGACAGGGGAGGACAGATACGCAGTATTTT.

CDR3 nucleotide sequence: TGTGCCTGGTCGGGACAGACTAATGAAAAACTGTTTTTT. It is translated as CAWSGQTNEKLFF. The chain joins TRBV30 to TRBJ1-4, with 7 nucleotides matching TRBD1. The CDR3 sequence is 13 residues long. J lost 2 bases, V lost 5 bases, and 2 bases had no gene match. Per germline, CDR1 GTSNPN and CDR2 SVGIG (reference sequence).

This clone came up once. The chain has TRBV10-2 and TRBJ2-7; 12 nucleotides align to TRBD2. V gave up 3 bases and J gave up 3 bases; unmatched junction bases: 12. The CDR3 consists of 18 residues. Germline values: CDR1 WSHSY, CDR2 SAAADI. The CDR3 reads CASSDRLAGDVGGYEQYF. The CDR3 coding sequence is TGCGCCAGCAGTGACCGACTAGCGGGAGATGTTGGGGGCTACGAGCAGTACTTC.

This chain connects TRBV7-9 to TRBJ1-3; D remains ambiguous. This CDR3 has 15 residues. V lost 4 bases and J lost 4, with 14 bases in between. CDR1 is SEHNR, CDR2 FQNEAQ, per germline (reference sequence). CDR3 in amino acids: CASSSPAPGGNTIYF. The CDR3 region has the DNA TGTGCCAGCAGCTCCCCGGCCCCAGGCGGAAACACCATATATTTT.

The gene calls are TRBV10-3 and TRBJ2-5; 7 positions match TRBD2. The CDR3 length is 17 residues. Germline CDR1 and CDR2: ENHRY and SYGVKD. With 0 bases clipped from V and 3 bases from J, the junction kept 10 bases outside the gene matches. CDR3 sequence reads: CAISESTLGLIKETQYF. The CDR3 bases are TGTGCCATCAGTGAGTCGACTCTGGGACTAATTAAAGAGACCCAGTACTTC.

The chain employs TRBV19 and TRBJ2-7, with a possible D match to TRBD2 (5 bases). The CDR3 is 13 residues long. V lost 3 bases and J 5 bases, leaving 11 bases between the germline ends. Looked up from germline, CDR1 is LNHDA and CDR2 is SQIVND (reference sequence). The CDR3 sequence is CASSMRVDNEQYF. The CDR3 DNA sequence: TGTGCCAGTAGTATGCGGGTTGACAACGAGCAGTACTTC.

The chain recombines TRBV4-2 with TRBJ2-7; the match to TRBD1 covers 7 bases. The germline gives CDR1 LGHNA, CDR2 YNFKEQ. The ends lost 1 base at V and 2 bases at J; junction bases unmatched: 5. The CDR3 spans 15 residues. The CDR3, as DNA: TGTGCCAGCAGCCAAGTTGGGGACAGTACCTACGAGCAGTACTTC. Protein: CASSQVGDSTYEQYF.

This chain joins TRBV28 and TRBJ1-2; D is undetermined. Germline V gene sequence: CDR1 MDHEN, CDR2 SYDVKM. The V gene lost 6 bases and the J gene lost 5 bases, with 10 bases spanning the gap. The CDR3 covers 12 residues. In DNA, the CDR3 is TGTGCCAGCAGGCAGTTTAATTATGGCTACACCTTC. It translates to CASRQFNYGYTF.

This rearrangement joins TRBV20-1 to TRBJ2-3; no firm D call. CDR1 DFQATT and CDR2 SNEGSKA come from the germline V gene (reference sequence). V was cut by 3 bases and J by 3 bases, with 4 bases left in between. CDR3 length: 11 residues. The CDR3 protein is CSASLTDTQYF. In DNA, the CDR3 is TGCAGTGCTAGTTTAACAGATACGCAGTATTTT.

The chain uses TRBV11-2 and TRBJ2-3, with D perhaps TRBD2 (5 bases). Trimming shortened V by 0 bases and J by 1 base, and 20 bases separated the two germline ends. The CDR3 covers 19 residues. CDR1 SGHAT and CDR2 FQNNGV come from the germline V gene. Here the CDR3 reads CASSLERVLGVVGTDTQYF. In DNA form, the CDR3 reads TGTGCCAGCAGCTTAGAGCGGGTCCTCGGGGTAGTTGGCACAGATACGCAGTATTTT.

The rearrangement uses TRBV6-5 and TRBJ1-2; D gene uncertain. The CDR3 is 13 amino acids. Trimming removed 7 bases at V and 1 base at J, with 10 bases between. Germline V gene lookup returns CDR1 MNHEY and CDR2 SVGAGI. CDR3 in amino acids: CASTKSGNYGYTF. CDR3 bases: TGTGCCAGCACAAAGTCGGGTAACTATGGCTACACCTTC.